This TCR beta chain emerged from a study of CD8 T cells in ankylosing spondylitis. It was by quantitative 5'-RACE with molecular barcodes that TCR beta libraries were made. In TCRdb, the 5' RACE reads were re-called with MiXCR into one record per CDR3 protein. The sample has 150,000 to 200,000 distinct CDR3 sequences, about 18% seen once; the top ten hold approximately 7.6%. This clonotype was recorded many times. Its antigen is unknown. Findings and caveats of the study: In ankylosing spondylitis patients, matched synovial fluid reportedly showed significant enrichment of disease-linked clones.

This CDR3 contains 12 residues. The V gene's germline CDR1 is MNHEY and CDR2 SVGAGI. The trim removed 5 bases at V and 11 bases at J, leaving 8 bases unmatched. V is TRBV6-5 and J is TRBJ1-1; 7 nucleotides line up with TRBD1. This receptor was identified in a male donor with ankylosing spondylitis or in good health (not recorded which). Material: blood, either unsorted or a sorted T cell fraction (not recorded which). DNA for the CDR3: TGTGCCAGCAGTACCCGACAGGGCCGGGCTTTCTTT. Protein product: CASSTRQGRAFF.